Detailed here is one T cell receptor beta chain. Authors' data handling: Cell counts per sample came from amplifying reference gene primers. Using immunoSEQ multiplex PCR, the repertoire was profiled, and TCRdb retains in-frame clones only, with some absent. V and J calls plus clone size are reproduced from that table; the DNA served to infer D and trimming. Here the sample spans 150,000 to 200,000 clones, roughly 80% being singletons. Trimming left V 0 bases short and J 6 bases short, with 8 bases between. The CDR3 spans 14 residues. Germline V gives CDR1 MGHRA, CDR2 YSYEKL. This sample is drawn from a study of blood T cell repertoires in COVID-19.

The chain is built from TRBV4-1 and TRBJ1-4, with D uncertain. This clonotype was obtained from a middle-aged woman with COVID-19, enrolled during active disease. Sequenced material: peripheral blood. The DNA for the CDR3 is TGCGCCAGCAGCCAAGATCGGGGTTATGAAAAACTGTTTTTT. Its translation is CASSQDRGYEKLFF.